Shown below are 16 T cell receptor beta chains from a single sample sequenced in a study of blood T cell repertoires in COVID-19. TCRdb keeps only in-frame clones here, not all; method: immunoSEQ multiplex PCR. The top ten clones hold roughly 10% of a sample with about 200,000 clones, approximately 86% of them seen once. Sequencing was done on a sample of peripheral blood. These receptors all come from a woman in her forties or fifties with COVID-19, enrolled during active disease.

CDR3 region: CASSYSGGGGNYGYTF. The CDR3, as DNA: TGTGCCAGCAGTTACTCGGGGGGGGGAGGTAACTATGGCTACACCTTC. This sequence joins TRBV6-6 and TRBJ1-2, with D possibly matching TRBD1 (5 bases). This CDR3 is built from 16 residues. Per the germline V gene, CDR1 is MNHNY and CDR2 is SVGAGI (reference sequence). The germline V and J ends were trimmed by 0 bases and 1 base, with 12 bases remaining between them.

In DNA, the CDR3 is TGTGCCAGCAGCTTATTCGGGGGGGCTGGGACCGGGGAGCTGTTTTTT. Amino acid sequence: CASSLFGGAGTGELFF. This chain links TRBV11-2 with TRBJ2-2, with 8 bases matching TRBD2. Per germline, CDR1 SGHAT and CDR2 FQNNGV. V lost 2 bases and J lost 5; bases outside the gene matches: 7. The CDR3 length is 16 residues.

The rearrangement links TRBV5-1 to TRBJ1-1; no reliable D call. From germline, CDR1 is SGHRS and CDR2 YFSETQ. The CDR3 has 14 residues. Trimming removed 0 bases from V and 0 bases from J, with 6 bases in between. The CDR3 here is CASSLVSMNTEAFF. The CDR3 DNA follows: TGCGCCAGCAGCTTGGTCAGTATGAACACTGAAGCTTTCTTT. Supplemented by reference TRBV5-1 and TRBJ1-1, the full variable domain reads KAGVTQTPRYLIKTRGQQVTLSCSPISGHRSVSWYQQTPGQGLQFLFEYFSETQRNKGNFPGRFSGRQFSNSRSEMNVSTLELGDSALYLCASSLVSMNTEAFFGQGTRLTVV.

The chain joins TRBV7-9 to TRBJ2-1; 8 bases align to TRBD2. The V and J ends lost 6 bases and 2 bases, in that order; junction bases with no gene match: 9. CDR1 and CDR2 from the germline V gene are SEHNR and FQNEAQ (reference sequence). CDR3 length equals 16 residues. The CDR3, as DNA: TGTGCCAGCAGACCTCTTAGCGGGGAGGCCTACAATGAGCAGTTCTTC. Its protein is CASRPLSGEAYNEQFF.

The chain uses TRBV19 and TRBJ1-5; 7 bases match TRBD1. J gave up 6 bases and V 6 bases, and 8 bases lay outside the gene matches. Germline CDR1 LNHDA, CDR2 SQIVND (reference sequence). CDR3 length: 14 amino acids. CDR3 nucleotide sequence: TGTGCCAGTAGCGCCAGAGGGGGCGTTCAGCCCCAGCATTTT. Protein sequence: CASSARGGVQPQHF.

The chain recombines TRBV5-1 with TRBJ2-3; 8 nucleotides align to TRBD1. The V gene's germline CDR1 is SGHRS and CDR2 YFSETQ. The CDR3 is made up of 15 amino acids. V was clipped by 1 base and J by 4 bases; unmatched bases: 5. CDR3 region: CASSLWGTGSDTQYF. The CDR3 DNA sequence: TGCGCCAGCAGCTTGTGGGGGACAGGCTCAGATACGCAGTATTTT.

The chain combines TRBV4-1 with TRBJ2-1; D is unresolved. This CDR3 spans 14 amino acids. Germline V lookup: CDR1 MGHRA, CDR2 YSYEKL. Trimming took 0 bases from V and 10 from J, leaving 13 bases between them. The CDR3 loop is CASSQDLEVWEQFF. In DNA, the CDR3 is TGCGCCAGCAGCCAAGATCTCGAGGTTTGGGAGCAGTTCTTC.

This clone was seen a handful of times. V gene TRBV28 combines with J gene TRBJ2-3; TRBD1 matches at 7 bases. Germline V gene data show CDR1 as MDHEN and CDR2 as SYDVKM. The V segment lost 1 base and the J segment 2 bases; nucleotides outside the gene matches: 9. This CDR3 is 17 amino acids long. This chain's CDR3 is CASSLLLGTENTDTQYF. The CDR3 DNA sequence: TGTGCCAGCAGTTTATTGCTTGGGACAGAGAACACAGATACGCAGTATTTT.

The chain carries TRBV5-1 and TRBJ2-7; a possible D gene is TRBD1 (5 bases). Per germline, CDR1 SGHRS and CDR2 YFSETQ. Deletions cut 1 base from V and 3 bases from J, with 14 bases between. The CDR3 runs 15 residues. The CDR3 DNA reads TGCGCCAGCAGCTTGAATTACAGGCCCTTCTACGAGCAGTACTTC. Translating gives CASSLNYRPFYEQYF.

The CDR3 DNA reads TGTGCCAGCAGCCAAGCAGGGACAATCAAAGCTTTCTTT. Translating it yields CASSQAGTIKAFF. The gene calls are TRBV14 and TRBJ1-1, with D possibly matching TRBD1 (6 bases). Between the trimmed V and J ends, which lost 1 base and 9 bases, there was a span of 12 bases. This CDR3 has 13 amino acids. Germline-derived CDR1 and CDR2 are SGHDN and FVKESK.

In this sample, this clone turned up a few times. V usage is TRBV27 and J usage is TRBJ1-5, with a weak D call TRBD1 (5 bases). CDR1 and CDR2 from the germline V gene are MNHEY and SMNVEV (reference sequence). Trimming pared 8 bases from V and 3 bases from J, leaving 11 bases between. This CDR3 has 13 residues. DNA of the CDR3: TGTGCCAGCGGGCGGGGCACCAATCAGCCCCAGCATTTT. Protein product: CASGRGTNQPQHF.

DNA for the CDR3: TGTGCCAGCAGCTCCCCGTGGAGACGGGGGGGACAAGAGACCCAGTACTTC. This translates into CASSSPWRRGGQETQYF. The genes are TRBV7-8 and TRBJ2-5; 8 bases fit TRBD2. Germline lookup yields CDR1 SGHVS and CDR2 FQNEAQ. This CDR3 region has 17 residues. Trimming cost V 4 bases and J 2 bases; bases outside gene matches: 12.

The chain employs TRBV29-1 and TRBJ1-1, with TRBD1 matching over 7 bases. This CDR3 contains 12 residues. In germline, CDR1 is SQVTM, CDR2 ANQGSEA. V shed 6 bases, J shed 4 bases, and the junction held 5 bases outside the gene matches. Here the CDR3 reads CSVSQGGTEAFF. CDR3 DNA sequence: TGCAGCGTATCCCAGGGGGGCACTGAAGCTTTCTTT. Full variable domain (rest looked up from reference TRBV29-1 and TRBJ1-1): SAVISQKPSRDICQRGTSLTIQCQVDSQVTMMFWYRQQPGQSLTLIATANQGSEATYESGFVIDKFPISRPNLTFSTLTVSNMSPEDSSIYLCSVSQGGTEAFFGQGTRLTVV.

The V and J genes are TRBV28 and TRBJ2-6; D gene ambiguous. CDR1 MDHEN and CDR2 SYDVKM come from the germline V gene. The germline V and J ends were trimmed by 10 bases and 1 base, with 8 bases remaining between them. The CDR3 runs 13 residues. The CDR3 coding sequence is TGTGCCACCCCGAGGTCTGGGGCCAACGTCCTGACTTTC. This codes for CATPRSGANVLTF.

The chain is built from TRBV15 and TRBJ1-5; D is unclear. Trimming pared 7 bases from V and 1 base from J, leaving 11 bases between. The germline V gene encodes CDR1 LNHNV and CDR2 YYDKDF (reference sequence). The CDR3 totals 14 residues. The CDR3 reads CATKMGGSNQPQHF. CDR3 bases: TGTGCCACCAAGATGGGAGGGAGCAATCAGCCCCAGCATTTT.

The gene calls are TRBV6-2 or TRBV6-3 and TRBJ1-5; D is unclear. V was cut by 5 bases and J by 5 bases, with 13 bases left in between. Germline V gives CDR1 MNHEY, CDR2 SVGEGT. This CDR3 is 14 amino acids long. In DNA form, the CDR3 reads TGTGCCAGCAGTGATTTTACGGGTTATCAGCCCCAGCATTTT. Protein: CASSDFTGYQPQHF.